This record looks at one T cell receptor beta chain sequence and its context. The source of the sample is a study of blood T cells in healthy people across ages. Alongside a J-beta primer mix, a sample-barcoded 5' primer served in a second PCR lasting roughly 7 to 11 cycles. One entry per CDR3 protein, called by TCRdb with MiXCR from the 5' RACE reads. Among roughly 900,000 distinct CDR3 sequences listed, around 46% were seen once. Germline-derived CDR1 and CDR2 are MNHEY and SVGAGI. V was clipped by 2 bases and J by 1 base; unmatched bases: 4. The CDR3 contains 15 residues. The chain joins TRBV6-5 to TRBJ2-7; 8 bases align to TRBD2. The sample was blood. This sequence originates from a man aged 25-45 years in good health. As DNA, the CDR3 is TGTGCCAGCAGTTACCAAAGCGGGGGTTCCTACGAGCAGTACTTC. Translating it yields CASSYQSGGSYEQYF.